A selection of T cell receptor beta chains follows, all from one sample in a study of blood T cells in healthy people across ages. TCRdb reanalysed the 5' RACE reads using MiXCR and keeps one entry per CDR3 protein. The table has approximately 880,000 distinct CDR3 sequences, around 46% seen once; the top ten hold 10% to 15%. Specimen: blood. These TCRs come from a man aged 25 to 40 in good health. The CDR3 runs from the conserved cysteine through the conserved F or W. A D gene is named only where the DNA matches it firmly. A clone size is listed for some rows: how often the clone was seen (once, few, many), or a class if it is expanded.

J | size | D | V | CDR3 | DNA
TRBJ2-2 | . | . | TRBV10-3 | CAITNRAGELFF | TGTGCCATCACTAACCGTGCCGGGGAGCTGTTTTTT
TRBJ1-5 | . | . | TRBV28 | CASSGAGQQPQHF | TGTGCCAGCAGCGGGGCGGGGCAACAGCCCCAGCATTTT
TRBJ2-4 | . | . | TRBV15 | CATSFRQELAKNIQYF | TGTGCCACCAGCTTCCGACAGGAACTAGCCAAAAACATTCAGTACTTC
TRBJ1-6 | . | . | TRBV5-1 | CATSTGSDNSPLHF | TGCGCCACCTCGACAGGTTCCGATAATTCACCCCTCCACTTT
TRBJ2-7 | . | TRBD1 | TRBV10-2 | CASSEGQDLYEQYF | TGCGCCAGCAGTGAGGGACAGGACCTCTACGAGCAGTACTTC
TRBJ2-2 | . | . | TRBV30 | CAWRKVSNTGELFF | TGTGCCTGGAGAAAGGTTTCGAACACCGGGGAGCTGTTTTTT
TRBJ1-2 | . | . | TRBV7-2 | CASSSRDALYGYTF | TGTGCCAGCAGCTCCCGGGACGCTCTTTATGGCTACACCTTC
TRBJ1-6 | . | TRBD1 | TRBV3-1 | CASSSNRGPSPLHF | TGTGCCAGCAGCTCCAACAGGGGCCCTTCACCCCTCCACTTT
TRBJ2-3 | few | . | TRBV3-1 | CASSFEERAQYF | TGTGCCAGCAGCTTCGAAGAGAGGGCGCAGTATTTT
TRBJ2-4 | . | . | TRBV7-9 | CASSLDLSKNIQYF | TGTGCCAGCAGCTTAGATCTTTCCAAAAACATTCAGTACTTC
TRBJ2-1 | few | . | TRBV7-2 | CASSPDWGEQFF | TGTGCCAGCAGCCCGGACTGGGGTGAGCAGTTCTTC
TRBJ2-3 | . | TRBD2 | TRBV7-3 | CAGSPPGGGADTQYF | TGTGCCGGCAGCCCCCCCGGGGGAGGGGCAGATACGCAGTATTTT
TRBJ2-7 | . | TRBD2 | TRBV6-5 | CASSLLAGVPEQYF | TGTGCCAGCAGCCTCCTAGCGGGTGTGCCCGAGCAGTACTTC
TRBJ1-2 | . | . | TRBV30 | CAWRKNGVVGGYTF | TGTGCCTGGCGTAAGAATGGCGTCGTCGGTGGCTACACCTTC
TRBJ2-1 | . | . | TRBV11-3 | CASSLAGMSYNEQFF | TGTGCCAGCAGCTTGGCAGGGATGTCCTACAATGAGCAGTTCTTC
TRBJ2-3 | . | . | TRBV29-1 | CSAFLDTQYF | TGCAGCGCCTTTTTGGATACGCAGTATTTT
TRBJ2-7 | . | TRBD2 | TRBV5-5 | CASSARSSAGGYEQYF | TGTGCCAGCAGCGCTAGGTCCAGCGCGGGAGGATACGAGCAGTACTTC
TRBJ2-7 | once | . | TRBV12-3/TRBV12-4 | CASSPSGARAVSQYF | TGTGCCAGCAGTCCCTCCGGGGCGCGAGCAGTCTCGCAGTACTTC
TRBJ2-1 | . | . | TRBV15 | CATSRPRAHNEQFF | TGTGCCACCAGCAGGCCCAGAGCCCACAATGAGCAGTTCTTC
TRBJ2-7 | few | TRBD1 | TRBV6-1 | CASRKNGQGNPYEQYF | TGTGCCAGCAGGAAAAACGGACAGGGTAATCCCTACGAGCAGTACTTC
TRBJ1-2 | . | TRBD1 | TRBV20-1 | CSARNEQGVNYGYTF | TGCAGTGCTAGAAATGAACAGGGGGTCAACTATGGCTACACCTTC
TRBJ1-6 | . | . | TRBV9 | CTSSVVGSPLHF | TGTACCAGCAGCGTAGTCGGGTCGCCCCTCCACTTT
TRBJ1-1 | . | TRBD1 | TRBV3-1 | CASSSRTGRGVNTEAFF | TGTGCCAGCAGCTCGCGGACAGGGAGGGGCGTAAACACTGAAGCTTTCTTT
TRBJ2-6 | . | TRBD1 | TRBV5-6 | CASSSIRDRDSGANVLTF | TGTGCCAGCAGCTCGATCCGGGACAGGGACTCTGGGGCCAACGTCCTGACTTTC
TRBJ1-2 | . | . | TRBV7-9 | CASSPTGATGYTF | TGTGCCAGCAGCCCTACAGGCGCAACTGGCTACACCTTC
TRBJ1-1 | once | TRBD1 | TRBV4-3 | CASSQDRAVAGEAFF | TGCGCCAGCAGCCAGGACAGGGCGGTGGCTGGTGAAGCTTTCTTT
TRBJ2-1 | few | . | TRBV11-2 | CASSSSRSSRGNEQFF | TGTGCCAGCAGCTCGTCGAGGTCTTCCCGGGGGAATGAGCAGTTCTTC
TRBJ2-1 | . | . | TRBV5-1 | CASSLNLNEQFF | TGCGCCAGCAGCTTGAATCTCAATGAGCAGTTCTTC
TRBJ2-3 | few | . | TRBV27 | CASSSIGSTQYF | TGTGCCAGCAGTTCCATCGGTAGTACGCAGTATTTT
TRBJ1-2 | . | . | TRBV20-1 | CSATDITGIYGYTF | TGCAGTGCTACAGATATTACAGGGATCTATGGCTACACCTTC
TRBJ1-5 | . | TRBD1 | TRBV6-1 | CASSGTGETNQPQHF | TGTGCCAGCAGTGGGACAGGGGAGACCAATCAGCCCCAGCATTTT
TRBJ1-2 | few | . | TRBV20-1 | CSARVIGSPYGYTF | TGCAGTGCTAGAGTGATTGGGTCCCCCTATGGCTACACCTTC
TRBJ2-5 | . | . | TRBV7-9 | CASSLRINEQYF | TGTGCCAGCAGCCTTAGAATCAATGAGCAGTACTTC
TRBJ2-3 | . | . | TRBV12-3/TRBV12-4 | CASTDLTNTQYF | TGTGCCAGCACCGACCTGACTAATACGCAGTATTTT
TRBJ1-5 | . | . | TRBV20-1 | CSAPDSNSNQPQHF | TGCAGTGCTCCGGACAGTAATAGCAATCAGCCCCAGCATTTT
TRBJ2-7 | once | TRBD1 | TRBV27 | CASSLSIQGNHEQYF | TGTGCCAGCAGTTTATCGATACAGGGGAACCACGAGCAGTACTTC
TRBJ2-1 | . | TRBD2 | TRBV5-6 | CASSPGIAGGYSYNEQFF | TGTGCCAGCAGCCCTGGAATAGCGGGGGGCTATTCCTACAATGAGCAGTTCTTC
TRBJ2-2 | . | . | TRBV7-9 | CASSPEGRGGELFF | TGTGCCAGCAGCCCTGAGGGGAGAGGCGGGGAGCTGTTTTTT
TRBJ2-1 | many | . | TRBV7-8 | CASSGSYNEQFF | TGTGCCAGCAGCGGCTCCTACAATGAGCAGTTCTTC
TRBJ2-5 | . | TRBD2 | TRBV20-1 | CSASQVIAGLRETQYF | TGCAGTGCCTCTCAAGTTATAGCGGGGTTGAGGGAGACCCAGTACTTC
TRBJ1-1 | . | . | TRBV10-3 | CALSSGPMNTEAFF | TGTGCCCTCTCTTCAGGGCCCATGAACACTGAAGCTTTCTTT
TRBJ2-4 | . | . | TRBV28 | CASSFRRELNIQYF | TGTGCCAGCAGTTTCCGCAGGGAGTTAAACATTCAGTACTTC
TRBJ1-2 | . | TRBD1 | TRBV4-1 | CASSQGSGQGAGMVYGYTF | TGCGCCAGCAGCCAGGGTAGCGGACAGGGCGCCGGAATGGTCTATGGCTACACCTTC
TRBJ2-3 | . | . | TRBV7-9 | CASSPLWGSTDTQYF | TGTGCCAGCAGCCCTCTGTGGGGTAGCACAGATACGCAGTATTTT
TRBJ2-7 | . | . | TRBV20-1 | CSAGRSLTYEQYF | TGCAGTGCTGGCCGGTCACTAACCTACGAGCAGTACTTC
TRBJ2-1 | once | TRBD1 | TRBV24-1 | CATSDFGQGAGEQFF | TGTGCCACCAGTGATTTTGGACAGGGGGCAGGTGAGCAGTTCTTC
TRBJ2-3 | . | . | TRBV27 | CASLSRGSRNTQYF | TGTGCCAGCCTAAGTCGGGGTAGCAGAAATACGCAGTATTTT
TRBJ2-4 | . | . | TRBV27 | CASSPLTGPAKNIQYF | TGTGCCAGCAGTCCGCTGACAGGACCAGCCAAAAACATTCAGTACTTC
TRBJ2-7 | few | TRBD2 | TRBV10-3 | CAIRIAGELSYEQYF | TGTGCCATCAGGATAGCGGGGGAGCTCTCCTACGAGCAGTACTTC